This is a list of T cell receptor beta chains from one sample in a study of post-analysis software for immune sequencing data. TCRdb fed the PCR reads into MiXCR, producing one record per CDR3 protein. Of around 700,000 distinct CDR3 sequences listed, approximately 59% are singletons. The sequenced sample was blood. All receptors come from a girl aged 2 to 10 with multiple sclerosis. Both conserved end residues are trimmed from each CDR3. D genes are given only for firm matches. Clone size, where shown, is once, few, many, or a class for clones that have expanded.

>TRBD2|TRBV20-1|.|.
SAFLRLAGGPRETQY
>.|TRBV10-3|TRBJ2-1|.
AISESVAGEQF
>TRBD1|TRBV5-5|TRBJ1-1|.
ASSLGQGGVNTEAF
>.|TRBV29-1|TRBJ2-1|.
SVKRGTGARSSYNEQF
>TRBD1|TRBV10-3|TRBJ2-1|few
AIRIGGGEQF
>TRBD1|TRBV10-2|TRBJ2-1|.
ASSDPGQGGRNEQF
>.|TRBV9|TRBJ2-4|.
ASSVAGTVDIQY
>TRBD2|TRBV20-1|TRBJ2-7|.
SARDSGRDLSYEQY
>TRBD1|TRBV2|TRBJ2-1|.
ASSNLEGQGVQQF
>.|TRBV20-1|TRBJ1-4|few
SARDQGGYEKLF
>TRBD1|TRBV4-2|TRBJ1-4|.
ASSQGAGQINEKLF
>TRBD2|TRBV12-3/TRBV12-4|TRBJ2-1|.
ASSVRTSGRVAYNEQF
>.|TRBV10-3|TRBJ2-5|.
AIRDNVFQETQY
>TRBD2|TRBV20-1|TRBJ2-3|.
SAGLAGNSSTDTQY
>TRBD2|TRBV10-1|TRBJ2-5|few
ASSRVAGGYQETQY
>.|TRBV24-1|TRBJ2-7|.
ATSDLERGGQLGFRGSEQY
>.|TRBV7-9|TRBJ2-5|.
ASSPRPDETQY
>TRBD1|TRBV10-3|TRBJ2-1|.
AISHRDRVPYNEQF
>.|TRBV7-9|TRBJ2-3|few
ASSVDESTDTQY
>TRBD1|TRBV20-1|TRBJ2-3|.
SASRRQGADTQY
>.|TRBV29-1|TRBJ2-7|.
SVEETGRNYEQY
>.|TRBV6-6|TRBJ1-5|.
ASSYGQGGSNQPQH
>.|TRBV7-8|TRBJ2-4|.
ASSLQGLAKNIQY
>TRBD1|TRBV29-1|TRBJ1-2|few
SVEDQGQGWGYT
>.|TRBV25-1|TRBJ2-5|.
ASSEWGRGQETQY
>TRBD2|TRBV20-1|TRBJ2-1|few
SASQTSGGYNEQF
>.|TRBV15|TRBJ2-1|.
ATSRDPGNEQF
>TRBD2|TRBV20-1|TRBJ2-5|.
STASGNIETQY
>TRBD1|TRBV29-1|TRBJ1-1|.
SVGPGQGNTEAF
>.|TRBV28|TRBJ2-1|.
ASSLTRHNEQF
>.|TRBV6-5|TRBJ1-1|.
AGSPLGGSYTEAF
>.|TRBV9|TRBJ2-1|.
ASSGDSSSYNEQF
>.|TRBV12-3/TRBV12-4|TRBJ2-1|.
ASSPPAGIYEQF
>.|TRBV29-1|TRBJ2-3|.
SVGGALSSTETQY
>.|TRBV20-1|TRBJ2-5|.
SAFLDEETQY
>TRBD1|TRBV7-2|TRBJ2-1|.
ASSLWTGEHNEQF
>.|TRBV20-1|TRBJ1-2|.
SASKGDNYGYT
>.|TRBV5-6|TRBJ2-5|.
ASSLGGTEETQY
>.|TRBV7-9|TRBJ2-7|once
ASSLDVDEQY
>.|TRBV3-1|TRBJ1-2|.
ASSQTGALKNGYT
>.|TRBV7-9|TRBJ2-4|few
ATGGVLLSKNIQY
>.|TRBV7-8|TRBJ1-1|.
ASSLRTGKLNTEAF
>TRBD2|TRBV20-1|TRBJ2-3|.
SARVSGGAADTQY
>.|TRBV2|TRBJ2-1|.
ASSIDRINEQF
>.|TRBV29-1|TRBJ1-2|.
SVERHTGYT
>.|TRBV11-2|TRBJ2-7|.
ASSSLNEQY
>TRBD1|TRBV25-1|TRBJ1-4|.
ASSVQGVEKLF
>TRBD1|TRBV29-1|TRBJ1-1|.
SVLRQGKTEAF
>.|TRBV7-2|TRBJ1-4|.
ASSLDRGLGEKLF
>.|TRBV5-5|TRBJ2-1|.
ASSLEEGAGEQF
>TRBD1|TRBV20-1|TRBJ1-2|.
GAGTAHGYT
>TRBD2|TRBV10-3|TRBJ2-1|few
AISERTSGGSQF
>.|TRBV6-5|TRBJ1-3|.
ASWDSHSGNTIY